Listed here are 11 T cell receptor beta chains from one sample, sequenced in a study of PD-1 blockade in mismatch repair-deficient tumors. Clones were read by immunoSEQ multiplex PCR, and TCRdb kept only the in-frame ones, dropping some. The sample shows some 17,000 clones, around 82% of them seen only once. The sample in question was PBMCs, obtained 22 to 25 weeks after starting pembrolizumab. All receptors come from an adult with mismatch repair-deficient cancer.

This chain uses TRBV7-9 with TRBJ1-2; TRBD1 aligns across 7 bases. V trimming: 6 bases; J trimming: 0 bases; junction bases outside the gene matches: 7. CDR1 is SEHNR and CDR2 is FQNEAQ in the germline V gene (reference sequence). This CDR3 has 15 residues. The DNA for the CDR3 is TGTGCCAGCAGGCTCGGGACAGACACTAACTATGGCTACACCTTC. Protein: CASRLGTDTNYGYTF.

In DNA, the CDR3 is TGTGCCAGCAGTGCGTCTAGCTTCCGGGAGGTAGATACGCAGTATTTT. This encodes CASSASSFREVDTQYF. The J gene is TRBJ2-3, the V gene TRBV28; 7 bases map to TRBD2. Per the germline V gene, CDR1 is MDHEN and CDR2 is SYDVKM. The V and J ends lost 5 bases and 5 bases, in that order; junction bases with no gene match: 13. This CDR3 spans 16 amino acids.

The chain joins TRBV19 to TRBJ2-3; 10 bases are shared with TRBD1. The J segment lost 0 bases and the V segment lost 0 bases, leaving 15 bases of the junction unmatched. CDR1 and CDR2 from the germline V gene are LNHDA and SQIVND (reference sequence). The CDR3 covers 21 residues. The CDR3 protein is CASSIDLGQGFRATSTDTQYF. Here the CDR3 DNA reads TGTGCCAGTAGTATAGATCTGGGACAGGGGTTTAGGGCCACTAGCACAGATACGCAGTATTTT.

This rearrangement joins TRBV7-8 to TRBJ1-1; D gene uncertain. The CDR3 spans 13 residues. V was cut by 2 bases and J by 1 base, with 5 bases left in between. Germline V CDR1 and CDR2: SGHVS, FQNEAQ. CDR3 in DNA: TGTGCCAGCAGCTTATTCGGGAACACTGAAGCTTTCTTT. Protein: CASSLFGNTEAFF.

This chain joins TRBV5-1 and TRBJ2-3, with 12 bases that match TRBD2. CDR1 is SGHRS and CDR2 is YFSETQ in the germline V gene. The CDR3 has 16 amino acids. Trimming removed 4 bases from V and 6 bases from J; junction bases left unmatched: 9. In DNA form, the CDR3 reads TGCGCCAGCAGCCCTGGACTAGCGGGATTGAGCGATACGCAGTATTTT. Protein: CASSPGLAGLSDTQYF.

The chain couples TRBV28 to TRBJ2-3; D gene unclear. Trimming left V 6 bases short and J 3 bases short, with 4 bases between. There are 11 residues in the CDR3. Germline CDR1 and CDR2: MDHEN and SYDVKM. CDR3 sequence reads: CASSRTDTQYF. DNA of the CDR3: TGTGCCAGCAGCCGGACAGATACGCAGTATTTT.

V usage is TRBV19 and J usage is TRBJ2-1; possible D gene TRBD2, 6 bases. The CDR3 is 13 amino acids. The germline V gene has CDR1 LNHDA and CDR2 SQIVND (reference sequence). V lost 4 bases and J 3 bases, leaving 7 bases between the germline ends. The CDR3: CASSSGNYNEQFF. As DNA, the CDR3 is TGTGCCAGTAGTAGCGGGAACTACAATGAGCAGTTCTTC. The whole variable domain, filled in from reference TRBV19 and TRBJ2-1, reads DGGITQSPKYLFRKEGQNVTLSCEQNLNHDAMYWYRQDPGQGLRLIYYSQIVNDFQKGDIAEGYSVSREKKESFPLTVTSAQKNPTAFYLCASSSGNYNEQFFGPGTRLTVL.

This chain connects TRBV28 to TRBJ2-1; the match to TRBD2 covers 14 bases. Germline V gene lookup returns CDR1 MDHEN and CDR2 SYDVKM. CDR3 length: 18 residues. V lost 4 bases, J lost 4 bases, and 9 bases stayed unmatched. The CDR3 sequence is CASSYDGTSGSWYNEQFF. DNA of the CDR3: TGTGCCAGCAGTTACGATGGGACTAGCGGGAGTTGGTACAATGAGCAGTTCTTC.

On this clone: Its ends do not fully match the called genes, so a read error is possible. The gene calls are TRBV30 and TRBJ2-3, with TRBD2 identical over 11 bases. The CDR3 consists of 14 residues. Germline loops: CDR1 GTSNPN, CDR2 SVGIG (reference sequence). CDR3 residues: CACPLAGGTNTQYF. The DNA of the CDR3 is TGTGCCTGCCCTCTAGCGGGGGGCACAAATACGCAGTATTTT.

V and J are TRBV25-1 and TRBJ2-7; no definite D call. Germline lookup yields CDR1 MGHDK and CDR2 SYGVNS. V was clipped by 7 bases and J by 1 base, with 20 bases between them. The CDR3 contains 16 residues. In DNA form, the CDR3 reads TGTGCCAGCACGAAACTGCAGCGCAAGAGATCCTACGAGCAGTACTTC. It codes for CASTKLQRKRSYEQYF.

The chain has TRBV7-2 and TRBJ2-5; the D gene is possibly TRBD2 (5 bases). The ends were cut back, 5 bases at V and 7 bases at J, with 14 bases in the middle. Germline V gives CDR1 SGHTA, CDR2 FQGNSA. This CDR3 spans 13 amino acids. The DNA for the CDR3 is TGTGCCAGCAGCCCCCGGGCCGCGGGGACCCAGTACTTC. It encodes CASSPRAAGTQYF. The full variable domain, in which reference TRBV7-2 and TRBJ2-5 provide the parts outside the CDR3, is GAGVSQSPSNKVTEKGKDVELRCDPISGHTALYWYRQSLGQGLEFLIYFQGNSAPDKSGLPSDRFSAERTGGSVSTLTIQRTQQEDSAVYLCASSPRAAGTQYFGPGTRLLVL.